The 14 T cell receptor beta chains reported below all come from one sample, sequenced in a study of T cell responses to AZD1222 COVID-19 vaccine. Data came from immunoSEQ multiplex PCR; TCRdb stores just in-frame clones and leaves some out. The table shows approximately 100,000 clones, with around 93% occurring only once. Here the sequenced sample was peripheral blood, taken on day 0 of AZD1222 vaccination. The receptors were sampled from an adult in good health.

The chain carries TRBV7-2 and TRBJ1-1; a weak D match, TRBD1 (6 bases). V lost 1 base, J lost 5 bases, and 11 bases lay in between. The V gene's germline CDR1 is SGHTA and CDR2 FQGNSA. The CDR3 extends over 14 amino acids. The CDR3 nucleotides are TGTGCCAGCAGCTTAGGTCAGGGGTGGACTGAAGCTTTCTTT. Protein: CASSLGQGWTEAFF.

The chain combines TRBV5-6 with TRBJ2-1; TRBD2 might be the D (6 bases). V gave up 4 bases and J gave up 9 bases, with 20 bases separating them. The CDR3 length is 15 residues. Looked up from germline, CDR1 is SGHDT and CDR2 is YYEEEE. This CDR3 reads CASSMEAGWRGEQFF. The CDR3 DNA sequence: TGTGCCAGCAGCATGGAGGCTGGATGGCGGGGTGAGCAGTTCTTC. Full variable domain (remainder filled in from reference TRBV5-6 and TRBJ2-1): DAGVTQSPTHLIKTRGQQVTLRCSPKSGHDTVSWYQQALGQGPQFIFQYYEEEERQRGNFPDRFSGHQFPNYSSELNVNALLLGDSALYLCASSMEAGWRGEQFFGPGTRLTVL.

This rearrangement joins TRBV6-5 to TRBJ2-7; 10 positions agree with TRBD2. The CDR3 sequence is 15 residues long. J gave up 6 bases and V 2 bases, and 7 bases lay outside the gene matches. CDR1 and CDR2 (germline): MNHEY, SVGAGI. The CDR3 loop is CASSYGASGSGEQYF. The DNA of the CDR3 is TGTGCCAGCAGTTACGGGGCTAGCGGGAGTGGCGAGCAGTACTTC.

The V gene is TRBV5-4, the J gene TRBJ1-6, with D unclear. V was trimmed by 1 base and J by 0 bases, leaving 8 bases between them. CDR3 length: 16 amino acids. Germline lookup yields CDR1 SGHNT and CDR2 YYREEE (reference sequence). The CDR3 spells CASSLLGSSYNSPLHF. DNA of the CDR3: TGTGCCAGCAGCTTGCTGGGTAGCTCCTATAATTCACCCCTCCACTTT.

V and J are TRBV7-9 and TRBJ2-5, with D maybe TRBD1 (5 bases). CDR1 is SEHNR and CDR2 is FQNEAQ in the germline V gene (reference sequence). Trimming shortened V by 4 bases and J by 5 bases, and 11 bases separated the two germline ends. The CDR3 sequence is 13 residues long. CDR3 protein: CASSSRVVETQYF. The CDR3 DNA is TGTGCCAGCAGCTCCAGGGTCGTGGAGACCCAGTACTTC.

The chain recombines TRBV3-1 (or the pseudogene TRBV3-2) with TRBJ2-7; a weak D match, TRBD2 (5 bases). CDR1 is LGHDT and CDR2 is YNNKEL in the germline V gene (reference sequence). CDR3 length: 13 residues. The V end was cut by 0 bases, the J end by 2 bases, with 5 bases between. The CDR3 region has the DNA TGTGCCAGCAGCCAAGACGGGGCCTACGAGCAGTACTTC. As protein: CASSQDGAYEQYF.

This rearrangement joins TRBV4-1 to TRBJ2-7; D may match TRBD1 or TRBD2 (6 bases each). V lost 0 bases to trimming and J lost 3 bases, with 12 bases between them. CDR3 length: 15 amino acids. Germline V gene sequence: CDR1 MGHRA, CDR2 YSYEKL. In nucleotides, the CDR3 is TGCGCCAGCAGCCAAGAAAGAGGGGGGCTCTACGAGCAGTACTTC. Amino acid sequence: CASSQERGGLYEQYF.

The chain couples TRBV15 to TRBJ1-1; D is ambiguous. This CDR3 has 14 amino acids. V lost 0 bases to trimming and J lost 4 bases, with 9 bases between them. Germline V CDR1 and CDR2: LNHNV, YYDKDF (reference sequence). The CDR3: CATSRDRDPTEAFF. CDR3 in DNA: TGTGCCACCAGCAGAGATAGAGATCCCACTGAAGCTTTCTTT.

The CDR3 DNA reads TGTGCCAGCAGCACTGGTAGGGACAATCAGCCCCAGCATTTT. Its translation: CASSTGRDNQPQHF. V is TRBV6-5 and J is TRBJ1-5; the D is unclear. CDR3 size: 14 residues. V was cut by 6 bases and J by 3 bases, with 12 bases left in between. The germline V gene has CDR1 MNHEY and CDR2 SVGAGI.

DNA for the CDR3: TGTGCCAGCATCCTTACAGGGTCGAACACTGAAGCTTTCTTT. It translates to CASILTGSNTEAFF. V is TRBV7-9 and J is TRBJ1-1; possibly TRBD1 for D (6 bases). Germline CDR1 and CDR2: SEHNR and FQNEAQ (reference sequence). The length of the CDR3 is 14 residues. The germline V and J ends were trimmed by 7 bases and 1 base, with 13 bases remaining between them.

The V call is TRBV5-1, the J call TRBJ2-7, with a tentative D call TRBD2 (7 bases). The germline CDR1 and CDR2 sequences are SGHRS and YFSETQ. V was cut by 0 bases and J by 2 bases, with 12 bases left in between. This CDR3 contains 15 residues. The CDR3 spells CASSLVGGHTYEQYF. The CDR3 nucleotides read TGCGCCAGCAGCTTGGTGGGGGGGCACACCTACGAGCAGTACTTC.

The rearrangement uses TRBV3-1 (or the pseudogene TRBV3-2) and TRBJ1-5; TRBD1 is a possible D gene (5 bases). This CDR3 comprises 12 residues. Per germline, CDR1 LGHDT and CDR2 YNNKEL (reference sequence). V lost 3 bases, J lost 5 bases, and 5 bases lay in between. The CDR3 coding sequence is TGTGCCAGCAGCCAGGGGCATCAGCCCCAGCATTTT. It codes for CASSQGHQPQHF.

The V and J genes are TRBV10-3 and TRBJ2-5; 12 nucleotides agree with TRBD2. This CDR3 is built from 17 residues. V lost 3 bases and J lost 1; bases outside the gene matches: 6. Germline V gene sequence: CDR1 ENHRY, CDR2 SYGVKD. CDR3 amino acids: CAISDPTSGGAQETQYF. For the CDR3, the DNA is TGTGCCATCAGTGACCCGACTAGCGGGGGAGCCCAAGAGACCCAGTACTTC.

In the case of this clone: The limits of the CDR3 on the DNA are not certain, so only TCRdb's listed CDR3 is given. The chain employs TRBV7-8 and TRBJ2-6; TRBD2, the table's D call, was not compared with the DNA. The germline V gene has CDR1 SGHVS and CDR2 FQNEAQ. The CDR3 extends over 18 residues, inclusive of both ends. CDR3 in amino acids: CASRGGKGSVPGANVLTF.